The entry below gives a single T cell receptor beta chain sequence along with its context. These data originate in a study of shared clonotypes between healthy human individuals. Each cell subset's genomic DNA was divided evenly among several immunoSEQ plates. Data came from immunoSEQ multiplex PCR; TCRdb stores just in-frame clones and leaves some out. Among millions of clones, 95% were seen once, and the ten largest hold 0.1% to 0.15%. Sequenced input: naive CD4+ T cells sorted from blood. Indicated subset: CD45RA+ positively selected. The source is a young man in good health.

The CDR3 reads CASGRAGLSNYGYTF. The CDR3 DNA sequence: TGTGCCAGCGGAAGGGCGGGTTTAAGTAACTATGGCTACACCTTC. This sequence joins TRBV28 and TRBJ1-2; the D is unclear. Trimming took 8 bases from V and 1 from J, leaving 17 bases between them. The CDR3 runs 15 residues. The germline gives CDR1 MDHEN, CDR2 SYDVKM.